Each of the 6 T cell receptor beta chains below was sequenced from the same sample in a study of T cell clonality in common variable immunodeficiency. The repertoire was sequenced with immunoSEQ multiplex PCR; TCRdb's copy has only in-frame clones and lacks some. The repertoire shows about 81,000 clones, none seen only once; the top ten take around 0.87%. Sequencing used peripheral blood mononuclear cells. The receptor source for this set is a person aged 18 to 70 in good health.

The CDR3 sequence: CASSLDTNNEQFF. CDR3 DNA, as far as it was read: TGCGCCAGCAGCTTGGACACCAACAATGAG. The chain links TRBV5-1 to TRBJ2-1, with D uncertain. The CDR3 end falls 3 residues outside the read, so it is completed with the germline J gene. Looked up from germline, CDR1 is SGHRS and CDR2 is YFSETQ. With 0 bases removed from V and 5 bases from J, the gap between germline ends came to 6 bases. The CDR3 covers 13 residues.

This clone was found many times. Here the CDR3 reads CSASNPNREYNNQPQHF. Partial CDR3 DNA: TGCAGTGCTAGTAACCCGAACAGGGAATATAACAATCAGCCC. V usage is TRBV20-1 and J usage is TRBJ1-5; D is possibly TRBD1 (6 bases). The read is 3 residues too short to cover the CDR3 end, so that end is filled in from the germline J gene. The CDR3 spans 17 residues. The V end was cut by 3 bases, the J end by 3 bases, with 21 bases between. Germline V CDR1 and CDR2: DFQATT, SNEGSKA (reference sequence).

This clone was seen many times. The read gets to within 3 residues of the CDR3 end, and the germline J gene fills in the rest. The chain uses TRBV7-3 and TRBJ2-3; D might be TRBD2 (5 bases). The germline V gene has CDR1 SGHTA and CDR2 FQGTGA. This CDR3 is 13 amino acids long. The ends were cut back, 3 bases at V and 1 base at J, with 5 bases in the middle. CDR3 DNA (partial): TGTGCCAGCAGCTTCGGGGGCACAGATACG. Residues: CASSFGGTDT. In full, the CDR3 is CASSFGGTDTQYF.

This clone has ten or more counts. The read terminates 3 residues ahead of where the CDR3 ends, so the germline J gene completes it. The rearrangement joins TRBV12-5 to TRBJ2-3; tentatively, D is TRBD1 (6 bases). The CDR3 runs 14 residues. Germline CDR1 is LGHNT and CDR2 is FRNRAP. V was trimmed by 2 bases and J by 5 bases, leaving 11 bases between them. CDR3 amino acids: CASGLTGFRDTQYF. The sequenced CDR3 bases are TGTGCTAGTGGTTTGACAGGGTTTCGAGATACG.

This clone showed up many times. From the germline J gene comes the end of the CDR3, since the read stops 3 residues before it. The gene calls are TRBV6-2 or TRBV6-3 and TRBJ1-3; D gene uncertain. This CDR3 is 12 amino acids long. The V end was cut by 6 bases, the J end by 4 bases, with 7 bases between. From germline, CDR1 is MNHEY and CDR2 SVGEGT. CDR3 sequence: CASSAEGNTIYF. The DNA read from the CDR3 is TGTGCCAGCAGCGCGGAGGGAAACACC.

This clone appeared many times. The read ends 3 residues shy of where the CDR3 ends; the end is completed using the germline J gene. V and J are TRBV19 and TRBJ2-5; 8 bases line up with TRBD1. Germline values: CDR1 LNHDA, CDR2 SQIVND (reference sequence). The length of the CDR3 is 15 residues. V lost 6 bases, J lost 5 bases, and 11 bases stayed unmatched. CDR3 DNA (partial): TGTGCCAGTAGCCGTTACAGGGGGTCGGAGGAGACC. It specifies CASSRYRGSEET. In full, the CDR3 reads CASSRYRGSEETQYF.